The clone carrying this TCR beta chain turned up a few times. This specimen comes from a study of cytomegalovirus exposure and HLA in healthy donors. This PCR relied on a set of 60 Vbeta primers and 13 Jbeta primers. Sequenced by immunoSEQ multiplex PCR; TCRdb stores in-frame clones only, minus some. This table has about 180,000 clones, 70% to 80% appearing once. The V segment lost 0 bases and the J segment 9 bases; nucleotides outside the gene matches: 13. The CDR3 length is 17 residues. Germline CDR1 is KGHSH and CDR2 is LQKENI. V gene TRBV18 combines with J gene TRBJ2-1; 8 bases line up with TRBD2. Sequencing was performed on PBMCs. The source is a male donor in good health and CMV-seronegative. The CDR3 spells CASSPPSSGTRVVEQFF. CDR3 DNA: TGTGCCAGCTCACCACCATCGTCCGGGACTAGGGTAGTTGAGCAGTTCTTC. The full variable domain, rest sourced from reference TRBV18 and TRBJ2-1, is NAGVMQNPRHLVRRRGQEARLRCSPMKGHSHVYWYRQLPEEGLKFMVYLQKENIIDESGMPKERFSAEFPKEGPSILRIQQVVRGDSAAYFCASSPPSSGTRVVEQFFGPGTRLTVL.